Below are 17 T cell receptor beta chains sequenced from a single sample in a study of blood T cells in healthy people across ages. A second roughly 6 to 11 cycle PCR used barcoded and J-beta primers. TCRdb analysed the 5' RACE reads with MiXCR anew, one entry per CDR3 protein. The data hold approximately 1,700,000 distinct CDR3 sequences, with approximately 39% observed a single time. Sequencing was performed on blood. The receptors derive from a human donor in good health.

The chain combines TRBV7-6 with TRBJ1-1; D is possibly TRBD1 (5 bases). The CDR3 length is 16 residues. The germline CDR1 and CDR2 sequences are SGHVS and FNYEAQ. Trimming pared 2 bases from V and 0 bases from J, leaving 13 bases between. The CDR3 region is CASSLSPGRVNTEAFF. For the CDR3, the DNA is TGTGCCAGCAGCTTATCCCCCGGCAGGGTGAACACTGAAGCTTTCTTT.

This clonotype was detected only a few times. The chain uses TRBV6-2 or TRBV6-3 and TRBJ2-1; TRBD2 agrees at 12 bases. The ends lost 5 bases at V and 0 bases at J; junction bases unmatched: 11. Looked up from germline, CDR1 is MNHEY and CDR2 is SVGEGT. This CDR3 spans 19 amino acids. CDR3 DNA sequence: TGTGCCAGCAGTCCCCAACGGACTAGCGGGGTAAACTCCTACAATGAGCAGTTCTTC. Its translation: CASSPQRTSGVNSYNEQFF.

This rearrangement joins TRBV29-1 to TRBJ1-1, with TRBD1 as a possible D gene (5 bases). The CDR3 is 13 residues long. From germline, CDR1 is SQVTM and CDR2 ANQGSEA. V was pared by 4 bases and J by 0 bases, with 9 bases between. This CDR3 reads CSVGREVNTEAFF. CDR3 coding DNA: TGCAGCGTTGGCAGGGAAGTGAACACTGAAGCTTTCTTT.

The chain joins TRBV4-2 to TRBJ2-7, with D possibly TRBD2 on 6 matching bases. The CDR3 sequence is 17 residues long. V was cut by 0 bases and J by 2 bases, with 17 bases left in between. Germline-derived CDR1 and CDR2 are LGHNA and YNFKEQ. CDR3 sequence (DNA): TGTGCCAGCAGCCAAGAGCGATTCGGGGGAGCAGCCTACGAGCAGTACTTC. Amino acid sequence: CASSQERFGGAAYEQYF.

The chain combines TRBV29-1 with TRBJ1-2; D might be TRBD1 (5 bases). Trimming removed 7 bases from V and 10 bases from J, with 28 bases in between. Looked up from germline, CDR1 is SQVTM and CDR2 is ANQGSEA. The CDR3 is 15 amino acids. CDR3 nucleotides: TGCAGCGATAGATGGGGACCCTCGCCGCTTAGCGACTACACCTTC. It translates to CSDRWGPSPLSDYTF.

This chain uses TRBV20-1 with TRBJ2-3; TRBD1 might be the D (5 bases). The CDR3 spans 15 residues. V dropped 0 bases and J dropped 6 bases, with 16 bases sitting between them. In germline, CDR1 is DFQATT, CDR2 SNEGSKA (reference sequence). The CDR3 region is CSARDHSRDLDTQYF. The CDR3 DNA sequence: TGCAGTGCTAGAGATCATAGCAGGGATTTGGATACGCAGTATTTT.

The CDR3 DNA sequence: TGTGCCAGCAGTTCCGACAGGGAATTGGGTCATCAGCCCCAGCATTTT. This encodes CASSSDRELGHQPQHF. This rearrangement joins TRBV6-2 or TRBV6-3 to TRBJ1-5; TRBD1 aligns across 7 bases. Germline CDR1 and CDR2: MNHEY and SVGEGT. The length of the CDR3 is 16 residues. Losses at the gene ends were 4 bases for V and 5 bases for J; bases not matched to a gene: 11.

This sequence joins TRBV28 and TRBJ2-4; TRBD2 might be the D (6 bases). Germline V gene sequence: CDR1 MDHEN, CDR2 SYDVKM. This CDR3 has 16 residues. Trimming left V 1 base short and J 0 bases short, with 10 bases between. The CDR3 here is CASSLSGGLAKNIQYF. The CDR3 DNA reads TGTGCCAGCAGTTTATCCGGGGGTTTAGCCAAAAACATTCAGTACTTC.

This clonotype has only a few counts. This chain joins TRBV20-1 and TRBJ1-1, with 10 bases aligning to TRBD1. Trimming at V came to 6 bases and at J to 8 bases, leaving 3 bases not matched to a gene. This CDR3 is 11 amino acids long. The germline CDR1 and CDR2 sequences are DFQATT and SNEGSKA (reference sequence). The CDR3 sequence: CSAGQGIEAFF. The CDR3 nucleotides are TGCAGTGCGGGACAGGGGATCGAAGCTTTCTTT.

The chain couples TRBV4-2 to TRBJ2-3; D uncertain. CDR1 and CDR2 (germline): LGHNA, YNFKEQ. The CDR3 contains 14 residues. The germline V and J ends were trimmed by 1 base and 3 bases, with 8 bases remaining between them. The CDR3, as DNA: TGTGCCAGCAGCCAAGTCTCTCGAACAGATACGCAGTATTTT. This codes for CASSQVSRTDTQYF.

The chain recombines TRBV4-3 with TRBJ1-6; D perhaps matches TRBD1 (6 bases). V dropped 0 bases and J dropped 7 bases, with 13 bases sitting between them. Germline CDR1 reads LGHNA; CDR2 reads YSLEER. The CDR3 loop spans 16 amino acids. CDR3 DNA: TGCGCCAGCAGCCAAGATTTACAGGGATTGAATTCACCCCTCCACTTT. Its protein is CASSQDLQGLNSPLHF.

The V and J genes are TRBV6-2 or TRBV6-3 and TRBJ2-3; no clear D. The V gene lost 4 bases and the J gene lost 5 bases, with 7 bases spanning the gap. The germline V gene encodes CDR1 MNHEY and CDR2 SVGEGT. The CDR3 length is 12 residues. The CDR3 loop reads CASSWEGDTQYF. CDR3 bases: TGTGCCAGCAGTTGGGAAGGAGATACGCAGTATTTT.

This clonotype appeared once. The V call is TRBV20-1, the J call TRBJ1-1; TRBD1 aligns across 7 bases. V was pared by 6 bases and J by 5 bases, with 12 bases of the junction left unmatched. CDR1 DFQATT and CDR2 SNEGSKA come from the germline V gene (reference sequence). There are 14 residues in the CDR3. Here the CDR3 DNA reads TGCAGTGCCCAACCGACAGGGTCGGTGACTGAAGCTTTCTTT. This codes for CSAQPTGSVTEAFF.

The chain combines TRBV18 with TRBJ2-2, with D unresolved. Germline V lookup: CDR1 KGHSH, CDR2 LQKENI. V was pared by 0 bases and J by 6 bases, with 11 bases between. The CDR3 runs to 15 residues. Written as DNA, the CDR3 is TGTGCCAGCTCACCACCAAGCCCTGGATCCGGGGAGCTGTTTTTT. This gives the protein CASSPPSPGSGELFF.

V and J are TRBV27 and TRBJ2-5; D unclear. The CDR3 is 14 residues long. V gave up 0 bases and J gave up 8 bases, with 13 bases separating them. Per the germline V gene, CDR1 is MNHEY and CDR2 is SMNVEV (reference sequence). CDR3: CASSLSVGFGTQYF. CDR3 sequence (DNA): TGTGCCAGCAGTTTATCGGTGGGATTTGGCACCCAGTACTTC.

V usage is TRBV5-1 and J usage is TRBJ2-2; 9 bases align to TRBD2. Germline trimming cut 6 bases from V and 7 bases from J; bases unmatched to any gene: 13. In germline, CDR1 is SGHRS, CDR2 YFSETQ. This CDR3 contains 16 residues. The CDR3 loop reads CASTTYPAGGNGELFF. In DNA, the CDR3 is TGCGCCAGCACGACGTATCCAGCGGGGGGTAACGGGGAGCTGTTTTTT.

This clonotype was counted a single time. The chain is built from TRBV4-3 and TRBJ1-3; D is perhaps TRBD1 (5 bases). The CDR3 covers 14 residues. V lost 4 bases to trimming and J lost 9 bases, with 16 bases between them. From germline, CDR1 is LGHNA and CDR2 YSLEER. CDR3 protein: CASSPSGRRGTIYF. The CDR3, as DNA: TGCGCCAGCAGCCCGAGTGGCAGGAGGGGCACCATATATTTT.